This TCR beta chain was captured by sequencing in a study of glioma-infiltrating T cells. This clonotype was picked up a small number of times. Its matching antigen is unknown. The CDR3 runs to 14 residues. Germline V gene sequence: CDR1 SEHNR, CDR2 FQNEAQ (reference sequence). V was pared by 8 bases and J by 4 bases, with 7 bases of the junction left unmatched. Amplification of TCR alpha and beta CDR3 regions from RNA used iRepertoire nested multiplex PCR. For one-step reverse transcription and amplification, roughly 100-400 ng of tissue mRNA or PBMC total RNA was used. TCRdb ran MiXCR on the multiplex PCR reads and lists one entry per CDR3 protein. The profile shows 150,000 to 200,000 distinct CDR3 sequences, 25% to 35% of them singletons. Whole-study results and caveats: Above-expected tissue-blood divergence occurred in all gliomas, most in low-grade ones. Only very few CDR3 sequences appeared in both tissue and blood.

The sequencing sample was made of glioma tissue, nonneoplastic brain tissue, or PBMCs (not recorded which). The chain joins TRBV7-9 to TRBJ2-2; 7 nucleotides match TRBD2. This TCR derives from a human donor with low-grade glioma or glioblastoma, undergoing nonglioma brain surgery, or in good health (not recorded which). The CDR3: CASGGSGGTGELFF. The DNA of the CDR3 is TGTGCCAGCGGCGGCTCGGGGGGCACCGGGGAGCTGTTTTTT.